One sample yielded the 31 T cell receptor beta chains listed below, sequenced in a study of siplizumab effects on memory and regulatory T cells. Profiled with immunoSEQ multiplex PCR; TCRdb holds only in-frame clones, not every one. The sample contains under 150,000 clones, about 94% of which appear only once. Sequencing used non-Treg CD4+ T cells sorted from blood. These receptors were obtained from a human donor in good health.

The chain combines TRBV18 with TRBJ2-3; D may be TRBD1 (5 bases). The V end was cut by 3 bases, the J end by 2 bases, with 9 bases between. The CDR3 spans 14 residues. Germline lookup yields CDR1 KGHSH and CDR2 LQKENI. The CDR3 sequence is CASSPGQPTDTQYF. DNA of the CDR3: TGTGCCAGCTCACCCGGACAACCCACAGATACGCAGTATTTT. Full variable domain (rest looked up from reference TRBV18 and TRBJ2-3): NAGVMQNPRHLVRRRGQEARLRCSPMKGHSHVYWYRQLPEEGLKFMVYLQKENIIDESGMPKERFSAEFPKEGPSILRIQQVVRGDSAAYFCASSPGQPTDTQYFGPGTRLTVL.

The rearrangement joins TRBV27 to TRBJ2-6, with 8 nucleotides matching TRBD1. The CDR3 covers 16 residues. With 3 bases clipped from V and 1 base from J, the junction kept 2 bases outside the gene matches. Germline CDR1 reads MNHEY; CDR2 reads SMNVEV (reference sequence). CDR3 in amino acids: CASSFHRGSGANVLTF. The CDR3 nucleotides are TGTGCCAGCAGTTTTCACAGGGGGTCTGGGGCCAACGTCCTGACTTTC.

This clone was counted once. The chain uses TRBV19 and TRBJ2-2; D is unresolved. The length of the CDR3 is 12 residues. Trimming took 5 bases from V and 8 from J, leaving 9 bases between them. Germline CDR1 is LNHDA and CDR2 is SQIVND (reference sequence). The DNA for the CDR3 is TGTGCCAGTAGTCCCCAGTTTGGGGAGCTGTTTTTT. Amino acid sequence: CASSPQFGELFF.

The chain carries TRBV5-4 and TRBJ2-3; 7 bases are shared with TRBD1. CDR1 is SGHNT, CDR2 YYREEE, per germline (reference sequence). The CDR3 totals 15 residues. V was clipped by 3 bases and J by 2 bases; unmatched bases: 6. CDR3 in amino acids: CASSSDRDHTDTQYF. The CDR3 DNA sequence: TGTGCCAGCAGCTCCGACAGGGACCACACAGATACGCAGTATTTT.

This clone was recorded a few times. V and J are TRBV5-3 and TRBJ1-6; D possibly corresponds to TRBD1 (5 bases). TRBV5-3 is flagged as an ORF with uncertain function. The CDR3 contains 15 residues. Trimming cost V 9 bases and J 9 bases, with 22 bases left between them. In DNA form, the CDR3 reads TGTGCCACGAGTCGGGTTCGGGGGACGGCTTCACCCCTCCACTTT. Its protein product is CATSRVRGTASPLHF.

This clone was counted only a few times. V usage is TRBV19 and J usage is TRBJ1-1; D possibly corresponds to TRBD1 (5 bases). CDR3 length equals 13 residues. Trimming took 3 bases from V and 7 from J, leaving 12 bases between them. Germline CDR1 is LNHDA and CDR2 is SQIVND (reference sequence). The CDR3 nucleotides read TGTGCCAGTAGTATTAGGTCGGGGCTTGAAGCTTTCTTT. It encodes CASSIRSGLEAFF. Filled out from reference TRBV19 and TRBJ1-1, the complete variable domain reads DGGITQSPKYLFRKEGQNVTLSCEQNLNHDAMYWYRQDPGQGLRLIYYSQIVNDFQKGDIAEGYSVSREKKESFPLTVTSAQKNPTAFYLCASSIRSGLEAFFGQGTRLTVV.

V is TRBV13 and J is TRBJ1-5; no firm D call. The V gene lost 0 bases and the J gene lost 2 bases, with 11 bases spanning the gap. The germline CDR1 and CDR2 sequences are PRHDT and FYEKMQ (reference sequence). CDR3 length: 16 amino acids. Written as DNA, the CDR3 is TGTGCCAGCAGCTTAGGCCGGTCCGCAGGCAATCAGCCCCAGCATTTT. Translating gives CASSLGRSAGNQPQHF.

CDR3 nucleotide sequence: TGTGCCAGCAGCTTGGACGGGACGAACACCGGGGAGCTGTTTTTT. Translated, it gives CASSLDGTNTGELFF. The chain recombines TRBV5-5 with TRBJ2-2; D is perhaps TRBD2 (5 bases). The germline V gene has CDR1 SGHKS and CDR2 YYEKEE (reference sequence). The germline V and J ends were trimmed by 0 bases and 0 bases, with 6 bases remaining between them. The CDR3 is 15 residues long.

V usage is TRBV18 and J usage is TRBJ1-1, with 7 bases identical to TRBD1. The CDR3 is 12 residues long. The germline V gene encodes CDR1 KGHSH and CDR2 LQKENI. Germline trimming cut 6 bases from V and 7 bases from J; bases unmatched to any gene: 5. Here the CDR3 DNA reads TGTGCCAGCTCTCCAAACAGGGGTGAAGCTTTCTTT. This gives the protein CASSPNRGEAFF.

This chain connects TRBV7-9 to TRBJ1-1; weak D call: TRBD1 (5 bases). The CDR3 extends over 13 amino acids. V was shortened by 4 bases and J by 4 bases, with 10 bases between the two germline ends. CDR1 is SEHNR, CDR2 FQNEAQ, per germline (reference sequence). The CDR3 sequence: CASSSGTATEAFF. CDR3 bases: TGTGCCAGCAGCTCTGGGACCGCCACTGAAGCTTTCTTT.

The V gene is TRBV2, the J gene TRBJ2-3; 11 nucleotides line up with TRBD1. Germline V gives CDR1 SNHLY, CDR2 FYNNEI. The CDR3 is 14 amino acids. With 8 bases clipped from V and 4 bases from J, the junction kept 5 bases outside the gene matches. CDR3 in amino acids: CASGGQGVADTQYF. In DNA form, the CDR3 reads TGTGCCAGCGGGGGACAGGGGGTCGCAGATACGCAGTATTTT. Full variable domain (rest looked up from reference TRBV2 and TRBJ2-3): EPEVTQTPSHQVTQMGQEVILRCVPISNHLYFYWYRQILGQKVEFLVSFYNNEISEKSEIFDDQFSVERPDGSNFTLKIRSTKLEDSAMYFCASGGQGVADTQYFGPGTRLTVL.

The chain has TRBV28 and TRBJ2-7; a possible D gene is TRBD2 (6 bases). This CDR3 contains 14 residues. Germline V gene sequence: CDR1 MDHEN, CDR2 SYDVKM. Deletions cut 7 bases from V and 4 bases from J, with 17 bases between. CDR3 amino acids: CASTRDPAGYEQYF. The CDR3 DNA sequence: TGTGCCAGCACTCGGGACCCCGCGGGGTACGAGCAGTACTTC.

The chain joins TRBV7-3 to TRBJ2-1; 13 nucleotides agree with TRBD2. V was pared by 5 bases and J by 10 bases, with 8 bases of the junction left unmatched. The CDR3 totals 15 residues. From germline, CDR1 is SGHTA and CDR2 FQGTGA. CDR3 in DNA: TGTGCCAGCAGCCCTAGACTAGCGGGAGGAAGGGAGCAGTTCTTC. It yields the protein CASSPRLAGGREQFF.

The genes are TRBV11-2 and TRBJ2-3, with D possibly matching TRBD1 (6 bases). Germline V gene data show CDR1 as SGHAT and CDR2 as FQNNGV. This CDR3 is built from 14 residues. The germline V and J ends were trimmed by 1 base and 6 bases, with 11 bases remaining between them. The CDR3 region has the DNA TGTGCCAGCAGCTTAGGGACAGCAGGTGATACGCAGTATTTT. It encodes CASSLGTAGDTQYF.

The chain links TRBV5-1 to TRBJ2-3; D not resolved. Germline V gives CDR1 SGHRS, CDR2 YFSETQ. The germline V and J ends were trimmed by 2 bases and 0 bases, with 13 bases remaining between them. CDR3 size: 16 residues. CDR3 protein: CASSLGLSTSTDTQYF. The CDR3 coding sequence is TGCGCCAGCAGCTTAGGTCTTTCTACTAGCACAGATACGCAGTATTTT.

The chain is built from TRBV19 and TRBJ2-5; 7 bases map to TRBD1. The CDR3 totals 14 residues. V shed 5 bases, J shed 2 bases, and the junction held 5 bases outside the gene matches. Germline assignment: CDR1 LNHDA and CDR2 SQIVND (reference sequence). The CDR3 protein is CASSLTGVQETQYF. The CDR3 DNA reads TGTGCCAGTAGTTTAACAGGGGTTCAAGAGACCCAGTACTTC.

V gene TRBV7-9 combines with J gene TRBJ2-7; no definite D call. Germline V gene sequence: CDR1 SEHNR, CDR2 FQNEAQ (reference sequence). The CDR3 length is 16 residues. Trimming took 1 base from V and 7 from J, leaving 20 bases between them. Here the CDR3 reads CASSLVGSGKPTEQYF. CDR3 coding DNA: TGTGCCAGCAGCTTAGTGGGATCTGGCAAACCTACGGAGCAGTACTTC.

The V and J genes are TRBV9 and TRBJ1-1; perhaps TRBD1 as D (5 bases). The CDR3 has 15 residues. Germline assignment: CDR1 SGDLS and CDR2 YYNGEE. The V end lost 0 bases, the J end lost 5 bases, and 14 bases lay between the germline ends. CDR3 nucleotides: TGTGCCAGCAGCGTAGAGCCCGGCCGGGGGACTGAAGCTTTCTTT. Protein sequence: CASSVEPGRGTEAFF.

For this clone: An end of the junction does not agree with germline; a read error may underlie this. The V call is TRBV6-1, the J call TRBJ1-5; 7 bases map to TRBD1. The CDR3 covers 14 residues. Germline V gives CDR1 MNHNS, CDR2 SASEGT. CDR3 loop: CASSEGGRNQPQHF. The CDR3 nucleotides read TGTGCCAGCAGCGAAGGGGGCCGCAATCAGCCCCAGCATTTT.

The chain combines TRBV7-8 with TRBJ2-7; the D is unclear. V lost 6 bases to trimming and J lost 1 base, with 16 bases between them. Germline V lookup: CDR1 SGHVS, CDR2 FQNEAQ. This CDR3 has 15 residues. The CDR3 DNA reads as TGTGCCAGCAGTCCTCCTCGGCCCTTATCCTACGAGCAGTACTTC. This sequence encodes CASSPPRPLSYEQYF.

This chain links TRBV10-1 with TRBJ1-1, with D unresolved. Trimming shortened V by 0 bases and J by 6 bases, and 11 bases separated the two germline ends. Germline values: CDR1 WNHNN, CDR2 SYGVQD (reference sequence). The CDR3 extends over 14 amino acids. CDR3 sequence: CASSESTAVAEAFF. Here the CDR3 DNA reads TGCGCCAGCAGTGAGTCTACGGCCGTTGCTGAAGCTTTCTTT.

The chain links TRBV28 to TRBJ1-4; D ambiguous. CDR1 is MDHEN and CDR2 is SYDVKM in the germline V gene. The CDR3 has 15 residues. V lost 2 bases and J 6 bases, leaving 13 bases between the germline ends. CDR3 nucleotide sequence: TGTGCCAGCAGTTTAGCGGGGATTTGGGATGAAAAACTGTTTTTT. Encoded protein: CASSLAGIWDEKLFF.

The rearrangement uses TRBV14 and TRBJ1-5, with D possibly TRBD1 on 5 matching bases. The CDR3 spans 14 residues. Germline assignment: CDR1 SGHDN and CDR2 FVKESK. V dropped 5 bases and J dropped 6 bases, with 14 bases sitting between them. CDR3 DNA: TGTGCCAGCAGCTATACAGGAGAAGGTCAGCCCCAGCATTTT. This sequence encodes CASSYTGEGQPQHF.

The rearrangement joins TRBV27 to TRBJ1-5; 8 bases map to TRBD1. The germline CDR1 and CDR2 sequences are MNHEY and SMNVEV (reference sequence). Trimming took 2 bases from V and 3 from J; bases not matched to a gene: 6. The CDR3 consists of 16 residues. In DNA, the CDR3 is TGTGCCAGCAGTTTAGAAGGGACAGGACACAATCAGCCCCAGCATTTT. Protein product: CASSLEGTGHNQPQHF.

V gene TRBV6-6 combines with J gene TRBJ1-5, with D tentatively TRBD1 (5 bases). V gave up 8 bases and J gave up 2 bases, with 13 bases separating them. The CDR3 runs to 14 residues. Germline V gene lookup returns CDR1 MNHNY and CDR2 SVGAGI (reference sequence). The CDR3 protein is CASHTAGGNQPQHF. For the CDR3, the DNA is TGTGCCAGCCATACTGCGGGGGGCAATCAGCCCCAGCATTTT.

The chain has TRBV19 and TRBJ2-1; no clear D gene. Germline loops: CDR1 LNHDA, CDR2 SQIVND (reference sequence). The V end was cut by 5 bases, the J end by 6 bases, with 14 bases between. This CDR3 region has 14 residues. The CDR3 nucleotides read TGTGCCAGTAGTCCGTCAGGACCAGTCAATGAGCAGTTCTTC. Its translation is CASSPSGPVNEQFF.

The chain recombines TRBV9 with TRBJ2-5; perhaps TRBD2 as D (5 bases). This CDR3 is built from 15 residues. Germline CDR1 SGDLS, CDR2 YYNGEE. With 0 bases removed from V and 5 bases from J, the gap between germline ends came to 14 bases. The CDR3 nucleotides are TGTGCCAGCAGCGTAGTAACTAGTGGTAGGGAGACCCAGTACTTC. Translated, it gives CASSVVTSGRETQYF.

This clone was picked up one time. The chain recombines TRBV10-2 with TRBJ1-1; the D is unclear. CDR3 length equals 13 residues. CDR1 and CDR2 (germline): WSHSY, SAAADI. The germline V and J ends were trimmed by 1 base and 4 bases, with 7 bases remaining between them. CDR3 sequence: CASSEFIGTEAFF. In nucleotides, the CDR3 is TGCGCCAGCAGTGAGTTTATCGGCACTGAAGCTTTCTTT.

The rearrangement links TRBV5-4 to TRBJ2-7; 7 bases line up with TRBD2. With V trimmed by 5 bases and J by 5 bases, 16 bases remained unmatched. CDR3 length: 16 residues. Germline V gene data show CDR1 as SGHNT and CDR2 as YYREEE (reference sequence). CDR3 bases: TGTGCCAGCAGTGCGGGAGTCAATCTTCCCTTGGACGAGCAGTACTTC. It codes for CASSAGVNLPLDEQYF.

Of note for this clone: The junction departs from germline at one end; a sequencing error may be responsible. The rearrangement uses TRBV10-3 and TRBJ2-7, with D possibly being TRBD2 (6 bases). The germline gives CDR1 ENHRY, CDR2 SYGVKD. The CDR3 consists of 19 residues. The CDR3 spells CAISERDWRPSVTSYEQYF. The CDR3 DNA reads TGTGCCATTAGTGAGAGGGACTGGCGGCCTTCAGTAACGTCCTACGAGCAGTACTTC.

As for this clone: This specimen includes other DNA sequences encoding the same CDR3. The rearrangement uses TRBV6-1 and TRBJ2-1; D gene uncertain. CDR3 length equals 10 residues. Germline lookup yields CDR1 MNHNS and CDR2 SASEGT. The V end was cut by 6 bases, the J end by 5 bases, with 2 bases between. CDR3 DNA sequence: TGTGCCAGCAGCCACAATGAGCAGTTCTTC. Its translation: CASSHNEQFF.